This TCR beta chain was identified in a study of spatial heterogeneity in lung cancer. There are many counts of this clonotype. Its antigen remains unknown. This beta chain is an off-target read within a library intended for alpha chains, so its frequency means little. Germline V CDR1 and CDR2: DFQATT, SNEGSKA (reference sequence). The CDR3 consists of 16 residues. V gave up 3 bases and J gave up 0 bases, with 12 bases separating them. TCRdb independently ran MiXCR on the 5' RACE reads; one entry per CDR3 protein. Among about 12,000 distinct CDR3 sequences listed, roughly 4.6% were seen once. The time point is: sample taken at primary tumor resection. General study results and limits: Counts of expanded intratumoral alpha and beta TCRs tracked tumor mutation counts.

The sequence derives from a male donor with early-stage non-small cell lung cancer. This material consisted of lung tumor tissue, taken at surgery. The chain uses TRBV20-1 and TRBJ1-6; no clear D. CDR3 region: CSARWDPSSYNSPLHF. Written as DNA, the CDR3 is TGCAGTGCTAGGTGGGATCCAAGCTCCTATAATTCACCCCTCCACTTT.